The 23 T cell receptor beta chains listed next were all sequenced from one sample in a study of cytomegalovirus exposure and HLA in healthy donors. Here immunoSEQ multiplex PCR was the method, and the copy in TCRdb shows in-frame clones only, minus some. The table has some 68,000 clones, 95% to 97% seen once. Sequencing was done on a sample of PBMCs. Receptors were obtained from a man aged 18-30 years in good health and CMV-seronegative.

Only one count was recorded for this clone. The chain recombines TRBV6-5 with TRBJ2-2, with a possible D match to TRBD2 (6 bases). CDR3 length equals 15 residues. CDR1 and CDR2 from the germline V gene are MNHEY and SVGAGI. Trimming left V 6 bases short and J 1 base short, with 12 bases between. The DNA for the CDR3 is TGTGCCAGCAGAAAGACTAGTCGGAACACCGGGGAGCTGTTTTTT. This sequence encodes CASRKTSRNTGELFF.

The chain carries TRBV7-9 and TRBJ2-1, with D perhaps TRBD1 (6 bases). From germline, CDR1 is SEHNR and CDR2 FQNEAQ (reference sequence). Deletions cut 4 bases from V and 9 bases from J, with 10 bases between. This CDR3 spans 12 amino acids. CDR3 amino acids: CASSSQGVEQFF. CDR3 sequence (DNA): TGTGCCAGCAGCTCACAGGGTGTTGAGCAGTTCTTC.

The chain employs TRBV29-1 and TRBJ2-1, with D maybe TRBD2 (5 bases). This CDR3 region has 16 residues. CDR1 is SQVTM, CDR2 ANQGSEA, per germline. Trimming pared 1 base from V and 2 bases from J, leaving 15 bases between. The CDR3 region is CSVEGAQRRPYNEQFF. The CDR3 nucleotides read TGCAGCGTTGAAGGAGCCCAGCGGAGACCCTACAATGAGCAGTTCTTC.

This chain connects TRBV10-3 to TRBJ2-7; TRBD2 matches at 10 bases. V shed 3 bases, J shed 2 bases, and the junction held 1 base outside the gene matches. This CDR3 region has 14 residues. CDR1 and CDR2 (germline): ENHRY, SYGVKD. In nucleotides, the CDR3 is TGTGCCATCAGTGAAGCGGGAGGGCCCTACGAGCAGTACTTC. Its translation is CAISEAGGPYEQYF.

This clone occurred once. The genes are TRBV10-3 and TRBJ1-5, with D maybe TRBD1 (6 bases). This CDR3 comprises 15 residues. Germline-derived CDR1 and CDR2 are ENHRY and SYGVKD. V lost 8 bases and J 5 bases, leaving 19 bases between the germline ends. The CDR3 protein is CAIGELGAGDQPQHF. CDR3 sequence (DNA): TGTGCCATCGGAGAGCTGGGGGCTGGAGATCAGCCCCAGCATTTT.

The rearrangement links TRBV4-2 to TRBJ2-7, with TRBD1 matching over 7 bases. Germline V CDR1 and CDR2: LGHNA, YNFKEQ. The CDR3 is made up of 15 amino acids. Germline trimming cut 5 bases from V and 0 bases from J; bases unmatched to any gene: 7. CDR3 amino acids: CASSTPGGSSYEQYF. In DNA form, the CDR3 reads TGTGCCAGCAGCACCCCAGGGGGAAGCTCCTACGAGCAGTACTTC.

This chain joins TRBV9 and TRBJ1-2; 8 bases match TRBD1. In germline, CDR1 is SGDLS, CDR2 YYNGEE. V gave up 2 bases and J gave up 5 bases; unmatched junction bases: 2. The CDR3 is 13 residues long. The CDR3 DNA reads TGTGCCAGCAGCGTCAGACAGGGGTATGGCTACACCTTC. It specifies CASSVRQGYGYTF.

The chain joins TRBV7-3 to TRBJ2-3; TRBD2 aligns across 15 bases. J gave up 6 bases and V 4 bases, and 5 bases lay outside the gene matches. Germline V gene lookup returns CDR1 SGHTA and CDR2 FQGTGA. The CDR3 spans 16 residues. As DNA, the CDR3 is TGTGCCAGCAGCTCGGGACTAGCGGGGGGATCGGATACGCAGTATTTT. Amino acid sequence: CASSSGLAGGSDTQYF.

The gene calls are TRBV5-4 and TRBJ1-2, with D unresolved. The CDR3 spans 14 residues. Germline loops: CDR1 SGHNT, CDR2 YYREEE (reference sequence). Trimming removed 0 bases at V and 1 base at J, with 7 bases between. In nucleotides, the CDR3 is TGTGCCAGCAGCTTGGAACAATTTAACTATGGCTACACCTTC. It yields the protein CASSLEQFNYGYTF.

The chain couples TRBV18 to TRBJ2-7, with 10 bases aligning to TRBD1. V dropped 4 bases and J dropped 3; count of bases not matched to a gene: 6. The germline CDR1 and CDR2 sequences are KGHSH and LQKENI. CDR3 length equals 15 residues. The CDR3 sequence is CASSQTGTGVYEQYF. Written as DNA, the CDR3 is TGTGCCAGCTCACAGACCGGGACAGGGGTCTACGAGCAGTACTTC.

CDR3 loop: CASSQHHRGLGRYEQYF. The DNA of the CDR3 is TGCGCCAGCAGCCAACACCACCGGGGACTAGGTCGCTACGAGCAGTACTTC. This rearrangement joins TRBV4-1 to TRBJ2-7; 8 positions match TRBD2. In germline, CDR1 is MGHRA, CDR2 YSYEKL. V was clipped by 2 bases and J by 3 bases; unmatched bases: 12. CDR3 length: 17 residues.

This chain joins TRBV29-1 and TRBJ2-7; D is possibly TRBD1 (6 bases). Trimming stripped 6 bases from V and 7 bases from J, with 22 bases between. Germline loops: CDR1 SQVTM, CDR2 ANQGSEA. There are 14 residues in the CDR3. The CDR3, as DNA: TGCAGCGTGGCAACCGGAACAGGGTTGGAGGAGCAGTACTTC. It translates to CSVATGTGLEEQYF.

V gene TRBV6-1 combines with J gene TRBJ1-4, with TRBD1 identical over 8 bases. The CDR3 is made up of 15 amino acids. V shed 5 bases and J 4 bases; nucleotides not matched to a gene: 6. CDR1 is MNHNS and CDR2 is SASEGT in the germline V gene. Here the CDR3 reads CASSIRQGYNEKLFF. CDR3 bases: TGTGCCAGCAGTATTCGACAGGGGTATAATGAAAAACTGTTTTTT.

This rearrangement joins TRBV27 to TRBJ1-1, with D unresolved. V was trimmed by 5 bases and J by 1 base, leaving 17 bases between them. CDR1 and CDR2 from the germline V gene are MNHEY and SMNVEV (reference sequence). The CDR3 consists of 16 residues. Here the CDR3 DNA reads TGTGCCAGCAGTCCCCTCGGGTCAGCATCGAACACTGAAGCTTTCTTT. Translating it yields CASSPLGSASNTEAFF.

The genes are TRBV5-4 and TRBJ2-5, with TRBD1 identical over 9 bases. The V segment lost 0 bases and the J segment 4 bases; nucleotides outside the gene matches: 4. The CDR3 loop spans 15 amino acids. CDR1 and CDR2 (germline): SGHNT, YYREEE (reference sequence). CDR3 in DNA: TGTGCCAGCAGCTTGGGTGGGACAGGGACAGAGACCCAGTACTTC. This codes for CASSLGGTGTETQYF.

The rearrangement links TRBV28 to TRBJ2-2; D is ambiguous. The CDR3 length is 14 residues. Between the trimmed V and J ends, which lost 2 bases and 2 bases, there was a span of 6 bases. CDR1 is MDHEN and CDR2 is SYDVKM in the germline V gene. The CDR3 region is CASSLHRNTGELFF. The DNA of the CDR3 is TGTGCCAGCAGTTTACACAGAAACACCGGGGAGCTGTTTTTT.

As DNA, the CDR3 is TGTGCCAGCAAACAGGGACAGGCTCACTATGGCTACACCTTC. Translation: CASKQGQAHYGYTF. The V call is TRBV6-5, the J call TRBJ1-2; 8 bases agree with TRBD1. The CDR3 spans 14 residues. Germline lookup yields CDR1 MNHEY and CDR2 SVGAGI. The V gene end was trimmed by 7 bases and the J gene end by 3 bases; junction bases not matched to a gene: 7.

The chain recombines TRBV29-1 with TRBJ2-1; TRBD2 matches at 7 bases. CDR3 length: 17 amino acids. Per the germline V gene, CDR1 is SQVTM and CDR2 is ANQGSEA. V shed 5 bases, J shed 0 bases, and the junction held 13 bases outside the gene matches. The CDR3 DNA sequence: TGCAGCGTTAAATCTGGCAGGCGGGGGATCTCCTACAATGAGCAGTTCTTC. This encodes CSVKSGRRGISYNEQFF.

The rearrangement joins TRBV9 to TRBJ2-7; D is uncertain. Germline V CDR1 and CDR2: SGDLS, YYNGEE. Trimming took off 2 bases at V and 3 bases at J, with 12 bases between the two ends. The CDR3 has 14 amino acids. The CDR3 region is CASSVGRFVYEQYF. CDR3 bases: TGTGCCAGCAGCGTCGGTAGATTTGTCTACGAGCAGTACTTC.

The chain recombines TRBV6-1 with TRBJ2-5; tentative D call: TRBD2 (5 bases). Trimming took 4 bases from V and 1 from J, leaving 16 bases between them. Germline CDR1 MNHNS, CDR2 SASEGT. The length of the CDR3 is 16 residues. The CDR3 is CASSALEGLFQETQYF. CDR3 nucleotides: TGTGCCAGCAGTGCCCTTGAGGGCCTCTTCCAAGAGACCCAGTACTTC.

In regard to this clone: Other DNA sequences in this sample translate to the same CDR3. The chain joins TRBV9 to TRBJ2-2; TRBD1 matches 11 bases. Germline CDR1 is SGDLS and CDR2 is YYNGEE. The CDR3 sequence is 15 residues long. With 3 bases clipped from V and 6 bases from J, the junction kept 4 bases outside the gene matches. CDR3 amino acids: CASSEGQGGPGELFF. CDR3 DNA: TGTGCCAGCAGCGAGGGACAGGGGGGACCCGGGGAGCTGTTTTTT. The full variable domain, its missing parts supplied by reference TRBV9 and TRBJ2-2, is DSGVTQTPKHLITATGQRVTLRCSPRSGDLSVYWYQQSLDQGLQFLIQYYNGEERAKGNILERFSAQQFPDLHSELNLSSLELGDSALYFCASSEGQGGPGELFFGEGSRLTVL.

This clone appeared a single time. The chain joins TRBV6-1 to TRBJ2-7; TRBD1 agrees at 7 bases. This CDR3 has 15 amino acids. V shed 6 bases, J shed 5 bases, and the junction held 13 bases outside the gene matches. Germline-derived CDR1 and CDR2 are MNHNS and SASEGT. Here the CDR3 reads CASSPSPTGFDEQYF. DNA of the CDR3: TGTGCCAGCAGCCCCTCCCCGACAGGGTTTGACGAGCAGTACTTC.

This chain links TRBV5-8 with TRBJ2-7; 7 bases match TRBD1. Germline lookup yields CDR1 SGHTS and CDR2 YDEGEE. V was clipped by 3 bases and J by 2 bases; unmatched bases: 2. This CDR3 is built from 13 residues. CDR3 in DNA: TGTGCCAGCAGCTGGGACAGTCCCTACGAGCAGTACTTC. This translates into CASSWDSPYEQYF.